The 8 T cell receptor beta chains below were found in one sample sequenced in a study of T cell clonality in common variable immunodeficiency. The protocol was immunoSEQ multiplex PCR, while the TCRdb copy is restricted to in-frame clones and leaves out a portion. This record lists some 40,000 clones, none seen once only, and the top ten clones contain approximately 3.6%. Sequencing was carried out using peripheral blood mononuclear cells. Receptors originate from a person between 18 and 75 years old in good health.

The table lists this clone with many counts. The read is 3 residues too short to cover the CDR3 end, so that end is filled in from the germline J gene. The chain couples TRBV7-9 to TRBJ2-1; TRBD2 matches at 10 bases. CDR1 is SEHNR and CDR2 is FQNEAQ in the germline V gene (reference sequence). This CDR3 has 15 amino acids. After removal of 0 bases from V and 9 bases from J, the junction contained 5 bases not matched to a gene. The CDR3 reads CASSLAEGLAIEQFF. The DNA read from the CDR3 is TGTGCCAGCAGCTTAGCTGAGGGACTAGCGATTGAG. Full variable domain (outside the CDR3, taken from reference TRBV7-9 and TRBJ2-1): DTGVSQNPRHKITKRGQNVTFRCDPISEHNRLYWYRQTLGQGPEFLTYFQNEAQLEKSRLLSDRFSAERPKGSFSTLEIQRTEQGDSAMYLCASSLAEGLAIEQFFGPGTRLTVL.

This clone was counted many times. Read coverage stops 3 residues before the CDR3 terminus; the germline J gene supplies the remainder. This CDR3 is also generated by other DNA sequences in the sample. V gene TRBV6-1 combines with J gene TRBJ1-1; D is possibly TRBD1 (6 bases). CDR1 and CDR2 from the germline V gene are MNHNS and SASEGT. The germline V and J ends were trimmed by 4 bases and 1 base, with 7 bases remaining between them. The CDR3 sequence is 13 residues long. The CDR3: CASSAQGNTEAFF. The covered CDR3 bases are TGTGCCAGCAGTGCACAGGGGAACACTGAA.

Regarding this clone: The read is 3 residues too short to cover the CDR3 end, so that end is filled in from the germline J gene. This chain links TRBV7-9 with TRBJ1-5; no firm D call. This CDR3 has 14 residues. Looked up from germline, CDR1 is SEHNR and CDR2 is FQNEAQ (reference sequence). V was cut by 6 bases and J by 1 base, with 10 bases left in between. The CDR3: CASSKVGSNQPQHF. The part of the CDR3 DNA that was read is TGTGCCAGCAGTAAAGTGGGCAGCAATCAGCCC.

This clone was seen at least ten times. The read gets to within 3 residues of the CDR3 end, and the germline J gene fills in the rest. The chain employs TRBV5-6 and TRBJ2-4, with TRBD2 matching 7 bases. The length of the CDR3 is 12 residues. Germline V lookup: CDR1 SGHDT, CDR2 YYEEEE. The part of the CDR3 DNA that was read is TGTGCCAGCAGCTTGTTGCGGGGGAGT. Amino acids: CASSLLRGS. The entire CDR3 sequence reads CASSLLRGSQYF.

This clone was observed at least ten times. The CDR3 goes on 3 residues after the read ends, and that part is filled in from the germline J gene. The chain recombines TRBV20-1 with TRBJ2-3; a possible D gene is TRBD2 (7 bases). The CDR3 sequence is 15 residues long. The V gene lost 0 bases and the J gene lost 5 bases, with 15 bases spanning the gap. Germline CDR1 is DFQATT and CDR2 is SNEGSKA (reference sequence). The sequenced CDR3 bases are TGCAGTGCTAGAGATACGAGGGGGGGTAAAGATACG. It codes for CSARDTRGGKDT. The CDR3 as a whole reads CSARDTRGGKDTQYF.

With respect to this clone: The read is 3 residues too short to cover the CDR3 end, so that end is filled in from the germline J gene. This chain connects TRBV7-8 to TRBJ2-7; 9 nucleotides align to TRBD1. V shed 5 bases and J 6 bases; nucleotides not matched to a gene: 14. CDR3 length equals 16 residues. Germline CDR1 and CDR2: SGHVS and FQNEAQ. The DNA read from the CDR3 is TGTGCCAGCAGCCCTCCGGCCTCACAGGGGGCGACCGAG. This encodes CASSPPASQGATE. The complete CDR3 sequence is CASSPPASQGATEQYF.

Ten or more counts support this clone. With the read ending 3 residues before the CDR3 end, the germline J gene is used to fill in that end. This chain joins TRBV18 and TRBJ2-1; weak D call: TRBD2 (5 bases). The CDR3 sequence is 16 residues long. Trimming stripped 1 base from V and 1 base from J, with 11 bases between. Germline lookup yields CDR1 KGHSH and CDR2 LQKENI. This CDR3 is CASSPQDFRSYNEQFF. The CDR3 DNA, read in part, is TGTGCCAGCTCACCACAGGACTTTCGATCCTACAATGAG. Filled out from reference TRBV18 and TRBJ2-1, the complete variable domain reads NAGVMQNPRHLVRRRGQEARLRCSPMKGHSHVYWYRQLPEEGLKFMVYLQKENIIDESGMPKERFSAEFPKEGPSILRIQQVVRGDSAAYFCASSPQDFRSYNEQFFGPGTRLTVL.

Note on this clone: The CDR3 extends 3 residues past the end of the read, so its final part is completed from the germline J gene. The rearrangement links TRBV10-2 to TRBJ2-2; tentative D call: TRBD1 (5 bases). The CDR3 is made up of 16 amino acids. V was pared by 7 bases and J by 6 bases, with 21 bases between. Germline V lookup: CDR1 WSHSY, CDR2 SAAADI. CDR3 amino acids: CASTSLRGRFPGELFF. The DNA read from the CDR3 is TGCGCCAGCACTTCCCTTAGGGGTAGATTTCCCGGGGAG.